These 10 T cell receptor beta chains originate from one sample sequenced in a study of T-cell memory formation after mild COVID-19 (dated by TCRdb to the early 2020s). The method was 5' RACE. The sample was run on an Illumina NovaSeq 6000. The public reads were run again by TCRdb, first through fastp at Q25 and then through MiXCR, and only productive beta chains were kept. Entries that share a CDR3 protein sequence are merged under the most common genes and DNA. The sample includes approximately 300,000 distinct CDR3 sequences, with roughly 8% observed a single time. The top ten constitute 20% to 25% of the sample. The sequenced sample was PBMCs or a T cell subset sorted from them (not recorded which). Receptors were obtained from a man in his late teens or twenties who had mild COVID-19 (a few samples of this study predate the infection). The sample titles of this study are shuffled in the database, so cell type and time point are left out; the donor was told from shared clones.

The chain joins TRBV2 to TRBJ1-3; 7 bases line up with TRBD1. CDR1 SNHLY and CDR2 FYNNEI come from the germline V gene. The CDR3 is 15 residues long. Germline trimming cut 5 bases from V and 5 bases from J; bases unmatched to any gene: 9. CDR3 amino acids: CASSQQGIYRNTIYF. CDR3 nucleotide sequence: TGTGCCAGCAGTCAACAGGGGATTTATAGAAACACCATATATTTT. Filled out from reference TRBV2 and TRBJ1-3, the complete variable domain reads EPEVTQTPSHQVTQMGQEVILRCVPISNHLYFYWYRQILGQKVEFLVSFYNNEISEKSEIFDDQFSVERPDGSNFTLKIRSTKLEDSAMYFCASSQQGIYRNTIYFGEGSWLTVV.

The CDR3 nucleotides are TGCGCCAGCAGCCAGGGAGACAGGGTCCACGGGGAGCTGTTTTTT. It yields the protein CASSQGDRVHGELFF. J is TRBJ2-2 and V is TRBV4-1, with TRBD1 matching over 7 bases. V was pared by 3 bases and J by 7 bases, with 8 bases of the junction left unmatched. CDR3 size: 15 residues. The V gene's germline CDR1 is MGHRA and CDR2 YSYEKL.

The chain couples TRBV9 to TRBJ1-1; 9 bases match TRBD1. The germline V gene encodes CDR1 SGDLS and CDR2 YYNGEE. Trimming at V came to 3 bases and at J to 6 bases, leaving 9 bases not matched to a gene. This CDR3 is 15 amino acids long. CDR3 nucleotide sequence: TGTGCCAGCAGCGCCCCGGACAGGGGAAACCCTGAAGCTTTCTTT. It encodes CASSAPDRGNPEAFF.

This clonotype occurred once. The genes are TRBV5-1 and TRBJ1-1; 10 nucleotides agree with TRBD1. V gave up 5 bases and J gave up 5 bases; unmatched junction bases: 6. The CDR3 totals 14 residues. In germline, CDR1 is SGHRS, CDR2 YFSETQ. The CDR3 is CASSRGQGVTEAFF. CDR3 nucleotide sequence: TGCGCCAGCAGTCGAGGACAGGGGGTGACTGAAGCTTTCTTT.

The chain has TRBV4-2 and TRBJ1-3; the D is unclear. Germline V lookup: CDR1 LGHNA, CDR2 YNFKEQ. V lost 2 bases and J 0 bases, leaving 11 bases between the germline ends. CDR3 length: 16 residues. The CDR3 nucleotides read TGTGCCAGCAGCCAATTGGAATCCCGCTCTGGAAACACCATATATTTT. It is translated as CASSQLESRSGNTIYF.

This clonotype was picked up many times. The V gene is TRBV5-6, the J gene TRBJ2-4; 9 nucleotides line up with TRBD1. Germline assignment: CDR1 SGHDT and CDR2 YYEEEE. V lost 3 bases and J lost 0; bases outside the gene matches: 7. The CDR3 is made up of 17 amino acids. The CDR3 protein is CASSSRTGALAKNIQYF. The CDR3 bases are TGTGCCAGCAGCTCGCGGACAGGGGCATTAGCCAAAAACATTCAGTACTTC.

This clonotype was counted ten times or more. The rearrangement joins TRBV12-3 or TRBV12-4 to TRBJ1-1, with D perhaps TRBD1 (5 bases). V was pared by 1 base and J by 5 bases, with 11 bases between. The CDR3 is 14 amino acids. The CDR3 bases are TGTGCCAGCAGTTTAGGAGTGGGGGAAACTGAAGCTTTCTTT. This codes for CASSLGVGETEAFF.

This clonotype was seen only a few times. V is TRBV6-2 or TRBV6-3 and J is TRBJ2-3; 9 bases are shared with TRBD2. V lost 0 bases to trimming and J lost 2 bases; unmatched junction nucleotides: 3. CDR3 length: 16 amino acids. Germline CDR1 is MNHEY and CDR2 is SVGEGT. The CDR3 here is CASSYSSSGDTDTQYF. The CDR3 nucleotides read TGTGCCAGCAGTTACTCGTCTAGCGGGGACACAGATACGCAGTATTTT.

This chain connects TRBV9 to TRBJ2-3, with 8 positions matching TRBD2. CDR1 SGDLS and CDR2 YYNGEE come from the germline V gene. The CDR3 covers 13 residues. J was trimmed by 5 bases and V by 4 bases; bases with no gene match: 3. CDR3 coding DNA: TGTGCCAGCAGCAACCGGGGGGGAGATACGCAGTATTTT. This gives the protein CASSNRGGDTQYF.

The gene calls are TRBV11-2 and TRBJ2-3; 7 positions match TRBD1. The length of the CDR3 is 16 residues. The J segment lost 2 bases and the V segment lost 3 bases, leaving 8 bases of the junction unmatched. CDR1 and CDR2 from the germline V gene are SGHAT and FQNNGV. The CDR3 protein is CASSFGWTGNTDTQYF. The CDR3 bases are TGTGCCAGCAGCTTCGGATGGACAGGTAACACAGATACGCAGTATTTT.